One sample yielded the 17 T cell receptor beta chains listed below, sequenced in a study of identical twins. TCRdb independently ran MiXCR on the 5' RACE reads; one entry per CDR3 protein. The table has under 250,000 distinct CDR3 sequences, 6% to 8% seen once; the top ten hold more than 5%. These records were also assigned to another study, of yellow fever vaccine responses in identical twins.

Input material: CD8+ T cells sorted from blood. These receptor sequences come from a woman younger than 30 in good health.

V is TRBV12-3 or TRBV12-4 and J is TRBJ1-1; D gene ambiguous. The ends were cut back, 3 bases at V and 5 bases at J, with 10 bases in the middle. This CDR3 is built from 13 residues. The CDR3 coding sequence is TGTGCCAGCAGTTTTAATGTCGGGACTGAAGCTTTCTTT. Protein sequence: CASSFNVGTEAFF.

This clonotype appeared a few times. This chain connects TRBV6-2 or TRBV6-3 to TRBJ2-7; no firm D call. The V and J ends lost 0 bases and 6 bases respectively, with 9 bases between them. Germline CDR1 and CDR2: MNHEY and SVGEGT. This CDR3 has 13 residues. CDR3 coding DNA: TGTGCCAGCAGTTACTCGGAGAACAGCGAGCAGTACGTC. This gives the protein CASSYSENSEQYV.

This clonotype turned up a few times. The chain joins TRBV9 to TRBJ2-1; D might be TRBD2 (5 bases). Trimming cost V 0 bases and J 2 bases, with 9 bases left between them. The CDR3 covers 15 residues. The V gene's germline CDR1 is SGDLS and CDR2 YYNGEE. The CDR3 nucleotides read TGTGCCAGCAGCGTAGGAGGGATCACCTACAATGAGCAGTTCTTC. It translates to CASSVGGITYNEQFF.

In this sample, this clonotype turned up a few times. The genes are TRBV15 and TRBJ1-1; no reliable D call. The CDR3 is 12 amino acids. Trimming pared 5 bases from V and 7 bases from J, leaving 11 bases between. From germline, CDR1 is LNHNV and CDR2 YYDKDF (reference sequence). CDR3 bases: TGTGCCACCAGCGGAAAATCTGGTGAAGCTTTCTTT. Amino acids: CATSGKSGEAFF.

This clonotype was counted a few times. The J gene is TRBJ1-1, the V gene TRBV12-3 or TRBV12-4; no firm D call. V was pared by 5 bases and J by 0 bases, with 7 bases between. The CDR3 has 13 residues. As DNA, the CDR3 is TGTGCCAGCAGTCCGTCACTGAACACTGAAGCTTTCTTT. Translating it yields CASSPSLNTEAFF.

This clonotype was seen at least ten times. The V and J genes are TRBV5-1 and TRBJ2-5, with unresolved D. Trimming stripped 4 bases from V and 0 bases from J, with 13 bases between. Germline CDR1 reads SGHRS; CDR2 reads YFSETQ. The CDR3 totals 15 residues. CDR3 amino acids: CASSQRALYQETQYF. CDR3 bases: TGCGCCAGCAGCCAAAGGGCCTTGTACCAAGAGACCCAGTACTTC.

The sample holds a few counts of this clonotype. The chain combines TRBV7-9 with TRBJ2-5; TRBD1 matches at 9 bases. In germline, CDR1 is SEHNR, CDR2 FQNEAQ (reference sequence). The J segment lost 5 bases and the V segment lost 2 bases, leaving 9 bases of the junction unmatched. There are 16 residues in the CDR3. CDR3 sequence: CASSLQPQGARETQYF. The CDR3 bases are TGTGCCAGCAGCTTACAACCACAGGGGGCACGGGAGACCCAGTACTTC.

This clonotype appeared a few times. The DNA for the CDR3 is TGTGCCAGTGCCCGACAGGGGGCGCAGATCACAGATACGCAGTATTTT. Its protein is CASARQGAQITDTQYF. This chain joins TRBV5-3 and TRBJ2-3; TRBD1 agrees at 10 bases. TRBV5-3 is an open reading frame whose function is uncertain. The V and J ends lost 8 bases and 2 bases, in that order; junction bases with no gene match: 11. This CDR3 comprises 16 residues.

The chain links TRBV2 to TRBJ2-5, with D possibly TRBD2 on 5 matching bases. Germline V gene sequence: CDR1 SNHLY, CDR2 FYNNEI. The CDR3 is 15 residues long. With 2 bases removed from V and 5 bases from J, the gap between germline ends came to 15 bases. CDR3 sequence (DNA): TGTGCCAGCAGTGAATGGCGGGCCAACGGGGAGACCCAGTACTTC. The encoded protein is CASSEWRANGETQYF.

This clonotype was seen a few times. CDR3 sequence reads: CASSAGGNYGYTF. The CDR3 DNA is TGTGCCAGCAGTGCCGGGGGCAACTATGGCTACACCTTC. The J gene is TRBJ1-2, the V gene TRBV9; D may be TRBD1 (6 bases). V was shortened by 5 bases and J by 2 bases, with 10 bases between the two germline ends. In germline, CDR1 is SGDLS, CDR2 YYNGEE. The CDR3 has 13 amino acids.

The sample holds a few counts of this clonotype. The rearrangement links TRBV9 to TRBJ2-1; D uncertain. Germline values: CDR1 SGDLS, CDR2 YYNGEE. V was shortened by 0 bases and J by 5 bases, with 12 bases between the two germline ends. The CDR3 consists of 15 residues. The CDR3 loop is CASSVGLAVHNEQFF. For the CDR3, the DNA is TGTGCCAGCAGCGTAGGGCTTGCGGTTCACAATGAGCAGTTCTTC.

The DNA for the CDR3 is TGCGCCAGCAGCTTAATCAGTGGGGCCAACGTCCTGACTTTC. It codes for CASSLISGANVLTF. V and J are TRBV5-1 and TRBJ2-6; D is ambiguous. Germline CDR1 SGHRS, CDR2 YFSETQ. The V and J ends lost 2 bases and 3 bases respectively, with 6 bases between them. This CDR3 comprises 14 residues.

This chain joins TRBV12-3 or TRBV12-4 and TRBJ1-1; 8 positions agree with TRBD1. V was clipped by 6 bases and J by 3 bases; unmatched bases: 6. This CDR3 is 14 amino acids long. CDR3 in DNA: TGTGCCAGCAGATTTACAGGGGGGCACACTGAAGCTTTCTTT. Its translation is CASRFTGGHTEAFF.

The table lists this clonotype with many counts. The chain combines TRBV5-1 with TRBJ2-1; 9 bases fit TRBD2. The CDR3 spans 13 residues. Per germline, CDR1 SGHRS and CDR2 YFSETQ. The J segment lost 9 bases and the V segment lost 5 bases, leaving 6 bases of the junction unmatched. DNA for the CDR3: TGCGCCAGCAGGCCACCTAGCGGGACTGAGCAGTTCTTC. Translated, it gives CASRPPSGTEQFF. Supplemented by reference TRBV5-1 and TRBJ2-1, the full variable domain reads KAGVTQTPRYLIKTRGQQVTLSCSPISGHRSVSWYQQTPGQGLQFLFEYFSETQRNKGNFPGRFSGRQFSNSRSEMNVSTLELGDSALYLCASRPPSGTEQFFGPGTRLTVL.

This clonotype has only a few counts. The rearrangement uses TRBV2 and TRBJ1-5; TRBD1 is a possible D gene (6 bases). Germline V gene sequence: CDR1 SNHLY, CDR2 FYNNEI. Trimming shortened V by 6 bases and J by 4 bases, and 13 bases separated the two germline ends. There are 14 residues in the CDR3. CDR3 in DNA: TGTGCCAGCAGGTGGGACATTCGAAATCAGCCCCAGCATTTT. Its translation is CASRWDIRNQPQHF.

CDR3 bases: TGCTGGGGCAAATGGCTCGGGACTAGCGGATCATCATGGGAGACCCAGTACTTC. Protein product: CWGKWLGTSGSSWETQYF. The V call is TRBV20-1, the J call TRBJ2-5, with 11 nucleotides matching TRBD2. This CDR3 spans 18 amino acids. Germline CDR1 reads DFQATT; CDR2 reads SNEGSKA (reference sequence).

This clonotype was seen more than once but under ten times. The chain recombines TRBV4-1 with TRBJ2-7; 9 bases match TRBD2. The CDR3 is 15 amino acids. V trimming: 5 bases; J trimming: 2 bases; junction bases outside the gene matches: 7. Germline V CDR1 and CDR2: MGHRA, YSYEKL. The CDR3 sequence: CASSELGLATYEQYF. Here the CDR3 DNA reads TGCGCCAGCAGCGAACTGGGACTAGCTACCTACGAGCAGTACTTC.